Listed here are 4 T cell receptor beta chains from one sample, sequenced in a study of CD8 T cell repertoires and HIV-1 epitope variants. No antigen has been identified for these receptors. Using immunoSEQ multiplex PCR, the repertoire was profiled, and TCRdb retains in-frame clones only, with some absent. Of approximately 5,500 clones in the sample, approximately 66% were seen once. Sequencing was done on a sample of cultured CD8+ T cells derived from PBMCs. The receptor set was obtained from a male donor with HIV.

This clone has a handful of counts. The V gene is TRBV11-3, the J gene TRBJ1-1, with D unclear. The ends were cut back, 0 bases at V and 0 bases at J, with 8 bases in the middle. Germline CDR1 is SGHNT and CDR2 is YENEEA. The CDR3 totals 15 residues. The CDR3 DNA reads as TGTGCCAGCAGCTTAGATGGTACTCTGAACACTGAAGCTTTCTTT. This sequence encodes CASSLDGTLNTEAFF.

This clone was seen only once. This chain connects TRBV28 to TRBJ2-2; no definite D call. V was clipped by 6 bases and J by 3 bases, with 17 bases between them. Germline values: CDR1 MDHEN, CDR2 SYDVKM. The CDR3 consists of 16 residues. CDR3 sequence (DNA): TGTGCCAGCAGACCGGCGAGAGGTTTGGACACCGGGGAGCTGTTTTTT. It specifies CASRPARGLDTGELFF.

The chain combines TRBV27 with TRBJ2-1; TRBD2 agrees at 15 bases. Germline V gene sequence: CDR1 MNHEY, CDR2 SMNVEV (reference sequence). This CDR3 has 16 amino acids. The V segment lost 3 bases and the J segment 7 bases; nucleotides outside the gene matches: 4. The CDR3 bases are TGTGCCAGCAGTTTTATAGGACTAGCGGGGGGGAATGAGCAGTTCTTC. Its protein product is CASSFIGLAGGNEQFF.

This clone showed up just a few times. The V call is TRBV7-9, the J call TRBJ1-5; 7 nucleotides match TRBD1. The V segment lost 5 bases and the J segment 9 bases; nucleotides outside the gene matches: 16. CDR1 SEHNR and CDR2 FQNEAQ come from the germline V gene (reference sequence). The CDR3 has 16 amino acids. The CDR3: CASSDPPGTVQGPQHF. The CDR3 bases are TGTGCCAGCAGCGACCCACCCGGGACAGTACAGGGGCCCCAGCATTTT. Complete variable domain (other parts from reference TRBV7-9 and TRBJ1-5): DTGVSQNPRHKITKRGQNVTFRCDPISEHNRLYWYRQTLGQGPEFLTYFQNEAQLEKSRLLSDRFSAERPKGSFSTLEIQRTEQGDSAMYLCASSDPPGTVQGPQHFGDGTRLSIL.